This TCR beta chain was identified in a study of metastatic and nonmetastatic thyroid tumors. Background on the study: Repertoire data that came from the blood and tumor or nodule tissue of malignant and benign thyroid patients were compared.

General observations from the study: In both blood and tumor samples, TCR beta diversity was reported significantly higher for malignant than benign nodules.

In the source study's methods: Built for papillary thyroid cancer, a distant-metastasis classifier drew on CDR3 differences across clinicopathological groups. TCRdb reprocessed the PCR reads using MiXCR. None of the V and J calls come from the authors' own analysis; TCRdb made them. The table lists over 70,000 clones, roughly 18% of them singletons. Germline V gene data show CDR1 as DFQATT and CDR2 as SNEGSKA (reference sequence). This CDR3 has 12 residues. V was shortened by 3 bases and J by 7 bases, with 13 bases between the two germline ends. As for this clone: Its antigen is currently unknown.

Prior to thyroid surgery, none of the patients had received any treatment. The V and J genes are TRBV20-1 and TRBJ2-7; D not certain. This clonotype was sampled from a female donor with papillary thyroid cancer or a benign thyroid nodule (not recorded which). Some clones in this sample may be carry-over from other donors' samples. Sequencing input: blood. The CDR3 coding sequence is TGCAGTGCTAGTCCCCGTGTGGAGGAGCAGTACTTC. Its translation: CSASPRVEEQYF.